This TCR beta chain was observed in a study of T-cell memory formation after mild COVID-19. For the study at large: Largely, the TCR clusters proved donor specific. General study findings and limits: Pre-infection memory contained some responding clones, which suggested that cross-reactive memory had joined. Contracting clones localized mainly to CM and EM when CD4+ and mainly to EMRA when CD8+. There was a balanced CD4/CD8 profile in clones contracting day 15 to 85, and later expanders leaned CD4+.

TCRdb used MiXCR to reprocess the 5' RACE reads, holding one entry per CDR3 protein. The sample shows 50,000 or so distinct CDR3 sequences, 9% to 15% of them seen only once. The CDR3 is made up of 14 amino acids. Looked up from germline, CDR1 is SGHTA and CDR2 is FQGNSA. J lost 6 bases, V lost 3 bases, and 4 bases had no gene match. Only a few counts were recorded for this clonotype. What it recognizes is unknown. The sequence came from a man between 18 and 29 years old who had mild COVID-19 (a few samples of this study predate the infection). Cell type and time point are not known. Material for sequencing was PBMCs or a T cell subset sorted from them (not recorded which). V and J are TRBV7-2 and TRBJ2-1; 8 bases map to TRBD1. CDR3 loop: CASSLDQGANEQFF. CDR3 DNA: TGTGCCAGCAGCTTGGACCAGGGGGCCAATGAGCAGTTCTTC.